Shown below are 2 T cell receptor beta chains from a single sample sequenced in a study of CD8+CD57+ T cells in acquired aplastic anemia listed by TCRdb under 2018. Sequencing used an Illumina HiSeq 2000. Genomic DNA served as template for TCR beta VDJ combination and CDR3 sequence profiling. The public reads were run again by TCRdb, first through fastp at Q25 and then through MiXCR, and only productive beta chains were kept. Rows are unified per CDR3 protein, each entry keeping the most common DNA and genes. This sample lists 150,000 to 200,000 distinct CDR3 sequences; approximately 60% were detected once. The ten largest account for about 41% of the sample. What was sequenced was sorted CD4+, CD8+, or CD8+CD57+ T cells (not recorded which) from PBMCs. All receptors derive from a human donor in good health.

This chain joins TRBV7-6 and TRBJ1-5, with 8 positions matching TRBD1. The J segment lost 1 base and the V segment lost 9 bases, leaving 8 bases of the junction unmatched. The CDR3 is 15 amino acids. Germline V gene lookup returns CDR1 SGHVS and CDR2 FNYEAQ. The CDR3 nucleotides are TGTGCCAGTAGTCTCGGACAGGGCAGCAATCAGCCCCAGCATTTT. Protein: CASSLGQGSNQPQHF.

The chain combines TRBV19 with TRBJ1-1; the D gene is possibly TRBD1 (5 bases). CDR1 is LNHDA and CDR2 is SQIVND in the germline V gene (reference sequence). Between the trimmed V and J ends, which lost 3 bases and 3 bases, there was a span of 14 bases. The CDR3 runs to 15 residues. CDR3 protein: CASSIPRVADTEAFF. CDR3 bases: TGTGCCAGTAGTATCCCCAGGGTGGCGGACACTGAAGCTTTCTTT.